This T cell receptor (beta chain) was retrieved from a study of T cells in Graves' hyperthyroidism and ophthalmopathy. Using RNA transcripts as the source, TCR beta CDR3 regions were amplified. HTBI primers were employed in a first-round RT-PCR of the TCR CDR3. Each CDR3 protein gets one entry after TCRdb re-called the multiplex PCR reads with MiXCR. This table has around 660,000 distinct CDR3 sequences, roughly 45% appearing once. Notes on the study in general: Most thyroid clonotypes that were expanded above 0.001 also turned up in blood. The authors' 13 V-J model separated ophthalmopathy from stable hyperthyroidism. Ophthalmopathy was model-predicted a median around 6.7 months pre-onset.

Regarding this clonotype: What it binds is not known.

Diagnosis relied on clinical symptoms, serum thyroxine and TRAb, thyroid ultrasound and orbital computed tomography. Input material: peripheral blood or thyroid tissue (not recorded which). This clonotype originated in an adult man with Graves' disease, either hyperthyroidism or ophthalmopathy (not recorded which).

CDR3 sequence: CASSYSMGRGVFEKLFF. For the CDR3, the DNA is TGTGCCAGCAGTTACTCGATGGGTCGCGGGGTTTTTGAAAAACTGTTTTTT. The chain is built from TRBV6-6 and TRBJ1-4; D gene unclear. The CDR3 sequence is 17 residues long. CDR1 MNHNY and CDR2 SVGAGI come from the germline V gene (reference sequence). V was pared by 0 bases and J by 7 bases, with 18 bases between.